Included here is one TCR beta chain sequence, with context. This clonotype was recorded at least ten times. The clone's antigen remains unknown. No base-level quality is on record; no much larger clone is a single base apart. Library prep was done by 5' RACE. Data came from an Illumina HiSeq 2000. A universal primer binding site was introduced by template switching, and a unique molecular identifier was present in the final cDNA, enabling accurate counting of TCR cDNA molecules. Specific primers in the conserved constant-segment region were used to synthesize first-strand cDNA for the TCR alpha and beta chains. To control for contamination, each cDNA library was double barcoded with a SMART-Mk sample barcode plus Illumina barcodes. TruSeq adapter sequences and Illumina sample barcodes were added in two successive PCR steps. TCR alpha and beta cDNA libraries were sequenced on the Illumina HiSeq platform with custom primers. In the original analysis: MiGEC processed the raw reads to extract unique molecular identifiers, while MiXCR was used to determine the CDR3 positions. Recombination models were inferred per individual with the repgenHMM and IGoR tools using an EM algorithm. The analysis of shared clonotypes was done with the tcR package in R, with sharing normalized by the product of cloneset sizes. Out-of-frame nonproductive sequences were analyzed to study raw recombination free of thymic and clonal selection effects. Clones were called with MiXCR by TCRdb after fastp trimmed the public reads at Q25, and only in-frame beta chains were retained. Every distinct CDR3 protein forms one entry, paired with its most common genes and DNA. None of the V and J calls come from the authors' own analysis; TCRdb made them. The table for this sample lists fewer than 450,000 distinct CDR3 sequences; roughly 10% of them were counted only once. Under 9.5% of the sample belongs to the ten largest clones.

This record comes from a study of identical twins (TCRdb year 2016). A note on the overall study: TCR alpha and beta repertoires from monozygotic twins, unrelated adults of various ages and cord blood were deep-sequenced to test whether fetal clonotypes persist. To rule out contamination, replicate twin experiments were performed at different times with different library preparation protocols.

V and J are trimmed by 3 bases and 8 bases, and the gene matches miss 10 bases of the junction. The germline V gene provides CDR1 SGHTA and CDR2 FQGNSA. CDR3 length: 15 amino acids, cysteine to phenylalanine. Just the 45-base CDR3 DNA is kept, in frame starting at base 1. Every donor was a healthy Caucasian. Three unrelated non-twin adults were also sequenced: a male aged 18 to 30, a male aged 50 to 60 and a female aged 50 to 60. Miltenyi CD45RO+ enrichment and human naive T-cell isolation kits were used to isolate memory (CD45RO+) and naive T cells from PBMC. Results the study describes overall, beyond this receptor: Compared with coincidental sharing between unrelated individuals, out-of-frame TCR alpha sequences shared between twins showed an excess of sequences with low generation probability. Because the same donors could not be followed over many years, the conclusions relied on cross-sectional statistical analysis. Fewer insertions were carried by abundant cord blood beta clonotypes, a similar but weaker trend appeared in young adult naive repertoires, and no such trend appeared in memory repertoires. Out-of-frame TCR alpha sharing in monozygotic twins was systematically underestimated by recombination models, whereas sharing between unrelated individuals was in agreement with the recombination models. A weaker excess of twin sharing was found in beta out-of-frame sequences because the signal-to-noise ratio was lowered by fewer shared sequences. Zero-insertion analyses could be partly confounded by invariant T cells such as MAIT and iNKT, though diverse VJ usage argued against such confounding for most clonotypes.

The source of this sequence is a woman aged 50 to 60 in good health. The sequenced sample consisted of naive T cells sorted from blood. Per the publication, the cell subset or site label means: cells isolated with a human naive T-cell isolation kit. The V gene is TRBV7-2 and the J gene is TRBJ2-1, and 7 junctional nucleotides match TRBD1. The DNA sequence is given as TGTGCCAGCAGCTTGAGTCAGGGTACAGGGGATGAGCAGTTCTTC. Protein translation: CASSLSQGTGDEQFF.